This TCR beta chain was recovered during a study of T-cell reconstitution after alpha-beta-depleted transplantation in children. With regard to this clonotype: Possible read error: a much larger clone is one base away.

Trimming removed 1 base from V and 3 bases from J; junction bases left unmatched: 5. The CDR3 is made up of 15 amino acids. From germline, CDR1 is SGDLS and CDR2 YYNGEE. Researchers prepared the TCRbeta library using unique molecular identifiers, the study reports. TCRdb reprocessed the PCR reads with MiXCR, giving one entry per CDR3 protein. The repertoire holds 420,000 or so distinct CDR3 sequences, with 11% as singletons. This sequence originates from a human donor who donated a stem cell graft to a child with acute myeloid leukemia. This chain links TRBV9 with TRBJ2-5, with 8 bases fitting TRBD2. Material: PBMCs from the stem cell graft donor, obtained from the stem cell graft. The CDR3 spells CASSVKTSAKETQYF. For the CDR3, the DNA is TGTGCCAGCAGCGTAAAGACTAGCGCCAAAGAGACCCAGTACTTC.